The clone carrying this T cell receptor beta chain appeared many times. Per germline, CDR1 SGHNT and CDR2 YENEEA. There are 14 residues in the CDR3. V dropped 5 bases and J dropped 5 bases, with 15 bases sitting between them. The source of the sample is a study of CD8 T cells in ankylosing spondylitis. TCRdb passed the 5' RACE reads through MiXCR, listing each CDR3 protein once. The sample includes some 240,000 distinct CDR3 sequences, roughly 8.6% of them seen just once. The sample was blood, either unsorted or a sorted T cell fraction (not recorded which). The chain carries TRBV11-3 and TRBJ1-2; no definite D call. This TCR was sampled from a male donor with ankylosing spondylitis or in good health (not recorded which). The CDR3 nucleotides read TGTGCCAGCAGCCCGGGTCAATATAAGTATGGCTACACCTTC. Translating it yields CASSPGQYKYGYTF.